The clone carrying this TCR beta chain was detected a few times. Its antigen is unknown. This record belongs to a study of metastatic and nonmetastatic thyroid tumors. Turning to the study itself: The study looked at repertoires side by side in blood and in tumor or nodule tissue from malignant and benign thyroid patients.

Findings of the study overall: Relative to benign nodules, malignant thyroid tumors were reportedly characterized by significantly elevated TCR beta diversity in blood and tumor.

V lost 4 bases, J lost 5 bases, and 5 bases lay in between. This CDR3 contains 11 residues. Each patient went into thyroid surgery without having received any treatment. TCRdb called clones again from the PCR reads with MiXCR. The sample consists of 15,000 to 20,000 clones, 20% to 25% of them appearing once. What was sequenced was adjacent normal tissue. The chain has TRBV12-3 or TRBV12-4 and TRBJ2-5; D gene ambiguous. The clonotype originates from a female donor with papillary thyroid cancer or a benign thyroid nodule (not recorded which). Some clones in this sample may be carry-over from other donors' samples. CDR3 in amino acids: CASSYVETQYF. The DNA of the CDR3 is TGTGCCAGCAGTTATGTTGAGACCCAGTACTTC.